What follows describes a single T cell receptor (beta chain). Its specificity is not known. Germline values: CDR1 LGHDT, CDR2 YNNKEL (reference sequence). The CDR3 totals 15 residues. This sample is part of a study of T cells expressing NK-cell markers. Study overall: HCMV seropositivity characterized seven of the eight sequenced donors, and seronegativity one.

Study-wide points: Dominant NKG2C+ clonotypes were found to form about 1.0-8% of CD8+ T cells in over five donors. Several donors likewise had their CD3+CD56-NKG2C+ fraction led by these clonotypes.

UMI-tagged 5'RACE template switching yielded the TCR beta cDNA. TCRdb re-called the 5' RACE reads and catalogs CDR3 proteins one per entry, DNA excluded. Its listing shows roughly 450,000 distinct CDR3 sequences. Sequenced input: blood T cells: a sorted CD56 or NKG2C T cell subset, CD4+ or CD8+ T cells, or bulk PBMC T cells (not recorded which). This chain joins TRBV3-1 and TRBJ1-3. The receptor was isolated from a woman aged 45-65 years in good health. The CDR3 loop is CASSMRASSGNTIYF.